This T cell receptor (beta chain) was found in a study of Graves' ophthalmopathy and Graves' hyperthyroidism. In germline, CDR1 is MDHEN, CDR2 SYDVKM. This CDR3 has 16 amino acids. With 4 bases removed from V and 7 bases from J, the gap between germline ends came to 22 bases. Notes on the study in general: The study's model predicted ophthalmopathy progression at 70.59% sensitivity and about 78% specificity.

The TCR beta CDR3 regions underwent amplification from RNA transcripts. HTBI primers were employed in first-round RT-PCR, then a second-round multiplex PCR followed. TCRdb independently ran MiXCR on the multiplex PCR reads; one entry per CDR3 protein. The sample has 220,000 or so distinct CDR3 sequences; 20% to 25% are singletons. This clonotype was seen ten or more times. Its antigen is unidentified. Moderate-to-severe activity, CAS at least 3, NOSPECS at least 4 and duration under 3 months characterized donors with ophthalmopathy. Certain patients, namely those with other autoimmune diseases, uncontrolled infections, pregnancy or lactation, were excluded.

The specimen was peripheral blood. The source of this sequence is a woman aged 45 to 65 with Graves' ophthalmopathy. The chain is built from TRBV28 and TRBJ1-2; tentative D call: TRBD1 (5 bases). CDR3 sequence (DNA): TGTGCCAGCAGTTCGCCCGAGGGGCAGGGAAGAGGTGGCTACACCTTC. This translates into CASSSPEGQGRGGYTF.